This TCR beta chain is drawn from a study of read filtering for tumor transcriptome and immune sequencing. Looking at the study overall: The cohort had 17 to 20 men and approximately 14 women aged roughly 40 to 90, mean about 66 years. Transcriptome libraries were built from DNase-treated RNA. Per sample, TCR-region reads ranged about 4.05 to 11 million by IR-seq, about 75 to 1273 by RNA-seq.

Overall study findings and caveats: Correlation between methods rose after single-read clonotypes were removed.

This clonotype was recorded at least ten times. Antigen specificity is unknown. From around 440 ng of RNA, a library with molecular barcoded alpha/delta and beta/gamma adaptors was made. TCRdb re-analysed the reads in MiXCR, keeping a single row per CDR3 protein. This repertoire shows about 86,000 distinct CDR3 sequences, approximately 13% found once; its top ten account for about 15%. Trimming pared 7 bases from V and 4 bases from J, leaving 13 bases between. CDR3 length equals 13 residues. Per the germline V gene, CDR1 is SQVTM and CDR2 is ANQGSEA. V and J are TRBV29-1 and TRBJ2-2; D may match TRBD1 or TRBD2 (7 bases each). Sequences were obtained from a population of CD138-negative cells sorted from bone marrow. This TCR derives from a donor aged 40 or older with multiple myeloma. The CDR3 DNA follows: TGCAGCGCTGACAGGGAGGGCACCGGGGAGCTGTTTTTT. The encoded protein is CSADREGTGELFF.